This passage covers 30 T cell receptor beta chains from one sample sequenced in a study of T cell repertoires in cytomegalovirus infection. MiXCR, applied by TCRdb to the reads, yields one record per CDR3 protein. The sample holds fewer than 80,000 distinct CDR3 sequences; 3.5% to 4.5% are singletons and the top ten take 4% to 5.5%. Sequences were obtained from PBMCs. The receptors shown here come from a human donor in good health (CMV status not recorded). Some clones in this sample may be carry-over from other donors' samples.

This clonotype showed up many times. The chain links TRBV15 to TRBJ1-3, with 7 bases identical to TRBD1. The germline V gene has CDR1 LNHNV and CDR2 YYDKDF (reference sequence). J was trimmed by 1 base and V by 3 bases; bases with no gene match: 3. The CDR3 is 15 amino acids. Here the CDR3 DNA reads TGTGCCACCAGCAGCGACAGGGCGTCTGGAAACACCATATATTTT. Translating gives CATSSDRASGNTIYF.

Relative to its sample, this clonotype is medium-sized. The chain uses TRBV12-3 or TRBV12-4 and TRBJ1-6; TRBD1 is a possible D gene (5 bases). The CDR3 is 16 amino acids. The V end was cut by 2 bases, the J end by 6 bases, with 14 bases between. CDR3 in DNA: TGTGCCAGCAGTTTACTGGGGCCCGCTGGTAATTCACCCCTCCACTTT. Its protein is CASSLLGPAGNSPLHF.

There are many counts of this clonotype. The CDR3 sequence: CASSPLPHNQETQYF. The CDR3 nucleotides read TGTGCCAGCTCACCACTTCCCCACAATCAAGAGACCCAGTACTTC. This sequence joins TRBV18 and TRBJ2-5, with unresolved D. Trimming removed 1 base at V and 2 bases at J, with 11 bases between. Germline CDR1 is KGHSH and CDR2 is LQKENI. The CDR3 is 15 amino acids. Full variable domain (outside the CDR3, taken from reference TRBV18 and TRBJ2-5): NAGVMQNPRHLVRRRGQEARLRCSPMKGHSHVYWYRQLPEEGLKFMVYLQKENIIDESGMPKERFSAEFPKEGPSILRIQQVVRGDSAAYFCASSPLPHNQETQYFGPGTRLLVL.

The genes are TRBV12-3 or TRBV12-4 and TRBJ1-5; D possibly corresponds to TRBD1 (5 bases). V was cut by 6 bases and J by 5 bases, with 17 bases left in between. The CDR3 has 15 residues. The DNA for the CDR3 is TGTGCCAGCAGCCAATTCCAAGGGGCTGATCAGCCCCAGCATTTT. This gives the protein CASSQFQGADQPQHF.

In regard to this clonotype: This sequence may be a read error, since a much larger clone differs from it by one base. The rearrangement joins TRBV12-3 or TRBV12-4 to TRBJ1-2; D ambiguous. The V and J ends lost 6 bases and 5 bases respectively, with 7 bases between them. This CDR3 has 11 amino acids. CDR3 DNA: TGTGCCAGCAGAGACTCTTATGGCTACACCTTC. Translation: CASRDSYGYTF.

This clonotype showed up many times. The chain is built from TRBV2 and TRBJ2-1; D is undetermined. With 6 bases removed from V and 4 bases from J, the gap between germline ends came to 4 bases. CDR1 and CDR2 (germline): SNHLY, FYNNEI. This CDR3 has 11 residues. This CDR3 is CASREYNEQFF. As DNA, the CDR3 is TGTGCCAGCAGAGAATACAATGAGCAGTTCTTC.

Many counts were recorded for this clonotype. This chain links TRBV7-2 with TRBJ2-2; TRBD2 agrees at 7 bases. J lost 6 bases, V lost 0 bases, and 1 base had no gene match. Germline V gene data show CDR1 as SGHTA and CDR2 as FQGNSA. This CDR3 is 14 amino acids long. The CDR3 DNA follows: TGTGCCAGCAGCTTAGCGGGGAGGGCCGGGGAGCTGTTTTTT. This gives the protein CASSLAGRAGELFF.

This clonotype was seen many times. The rearrangement links TRBV7-2 to TRBJ1-1; the match to TRBD1 covers 9 bases. Per the germline V gene, CDR1 is SGHTA and CDR2 is FQGNSA. The ends lost 6 bases at V and 6 bases at J; junction bases unmatched: 5. The CDR3 loop spans 13 amino acids. CDR3 amino acids: CASSMDRGSEAFF. CDR3 in DNA: TGTGCCAGCAGTATGGACAGGGGCTCTGAAGCTTTCTTT. The whole variable domain, remainder taken from reference TRBV7-2 and TRBJ1-1, is GAGVSQSPSNKVTEKGKDVELRCDPISGHTALYWYRQSLGQGLEFLIYFQGNSAPDKSGLPSDRFSAERTGGSVSTLTIQRTQQEDSAVYLCASSMDRGSEAFFGQGTRLTVV.

This clonotype has ten or more counts. The V gene is TRBV12-3 or TRBV12-4, the J gene TRBJ2-7; 11 bases match TRBD1. The CDR3 is 16 amino acids. V dropped 6 bases and J dropped 0; count of bases not matched to a gene: 7. The CDR3 nucleotides read TGTGCCAGCAGACAGACCGGGACAGGGGGCTCCTACGAGCAGTACTTC. This codes for CASRQTGTGGSYEQYF.

This clonotype has ten or more counts. The rearrangement uses TRBV2 and TRBJ2-3, with a tentative D call TRBD2 (6 bases). CDR1 is SNHLY and CDR2 is FYNNEI in the germline V gene. Trimming took 7 bases from V and 8 from J, leaving 13 bases between them. The CDR3 runs to 12 residues. CDR3 in DNA: TGTGCCAGCAAAGCTCCCGGGGGTACGCAGTATTTT. As protein: CASKAPGGTQYF.

This clonotype was seen repeatedly, ten times or more. This rearrangement joins TRBV5-5 to TRBJ2-7; no clear D. Trimming stripped 1 base from V and 2 bases from J, with 16 bases between. CDR3 length: 16 residues. Germline CDR1 reads SGHKS; CDR2 reads YYEKEE (reference sequence). CDR3 region: CASSLRATPSPYEQYF. CDR3 DNA sequence: TGTGCCAGCAGCTTGAGGGCTACACCCTCGCCCTACGAGCAGTACTTC.

This clonotype was seen ten or more times. V is TRBV27 and J is TRBJ2-7; 8 bases match TRBD1. Germline-derived CDR1 and CDR2 are MNHEY and SMNVEV (reference sequence). The CDR3 spans 13 residues. V was clipped by 7 bases and J by 6 bases; unmatched bases: 8. CDR3 in amino acids: CASTTDREREQYF. Here the CDR3 DNA reads TGTGCCAGCACCACGGACAGGGAACGCGAGCAGTACTTC.

This rearrangement joins TRBV12-3 or TRBV12-4 to TRBJ1-2, with D possibly being TRBD1 (5 bases). The CDR3 extends over 11 amino acids. Trimming took 5 bases from V and 13 from J, leaving 14 bases between them. As DNA, the CDR3 is TGTGCCAGCAGTGTGCTCAGGGCCCCCACCTTC. Translating it yields CASSVLRAPTF.

This clonotype appeared many times. This chain connects TRBV7-6 to TRBJ1-3; D is unresolved. Germline V gives CDR1 SGHVS, CDR2 FNYEAQ. This CDR3 region has 16 residues. V lost 5 bases, J lost 4 bases, and 18 bases lay in between. The CDR3 protein is CASSTQTPSSGNTIYF. DNA of the CDR3: TGTGCCAGCAGCACCCAGACACCATCATCAGGAAACACCATATATTTT.

This clonotype was observed many times. The rearrangement links TRBV7-2 to TRBJ2-1, with D unresolved. The V gene lost 2 bases and the J gene lost 7 bases, with 15 bases spanning the gap. The CDR3 sequence is 15 residues long. Germline lookup yields CDR1 SGHTA and CDR2 FQGNSA. In DNA, the CDR3 is TGTGCCAGCAGCTTAATCTGGGGAAGTAAGAATGAGCAGTTCTTC. Residues: CASSLIWGSKNEQFF.

This clonotype appeared many times. This chain uses TRBV18 with TRBJ1-6; no definite D call. Trimming removed 2 bases from V and 6 bases from J, with 8 bases in between. Germline loops: CDR1 KGHSH, CDR2 LQKENI. The CDR3 is 14 amino acids. CDR3 nucleotides: TGTGCCAGCTCACCAACGATGGGTAATTCACCCCTCCACTTT. Protein product: CASSPTMGNSPLHF. The variable domain in full, completed from reference TRBV18 and TRBJ1-6, reads NAGVMQNPRHLVRRRGQEARLRCSPMKGHSHVYWYRQLPEEGLKFMVYLQKENIIDESGMPKERFSAEFPKEGPSILRIQQVVRGDSAAYFCASSPTMGNSPLHFGNGTRLTVT.

Many counts were recorded for this clonotype. The chain links TRBV5-3 to TRBJ1-1; unclear D gene. TRBV5-3 is recorded as an ORF, its role being uncertain. V was cut by 8 bases and J by 1 base, with 12 bases left in between. This CDR3 comprises 13 residues. The CDR3 coding sequence is TGTGCCAGCAGCACAGATACGAACACTGAAGCTTTCTTT. It codes for CASSTDTNTEAFF.

This clonotype was counted at least ten times. The rearrangement joins TRBV7-2 to TRBJ1-2; D not resolved. Trimming left V 5 bases short and J 2 bases short, with 9 bases between. The CDR3 totals 13 residues. Germline assignment: CDR1 SGHTA and CDR2 FQGNSA. The CDR3 nucleotides are TGTGCCAGCAGCGCCGGACGGAACTATGGCTACACCTTC. Amino acid sequence: CASSAGRNYGYTF. The full variable domain, in which reference TRBV7-2 and TRBJ1-2 provide the parts outside the CDR3, is GAGVSQSPSNKVTEKGKDVELRCDPISGHTALYWYRQSLGQGLEFLIYFQGNSAPDKSGLPSDRFSAERTGGSVSTLTIQRTQQEDSAVYLCASSAGRNYGYTFGSGTRLTVV.

This clonotype was counted ten times or more. The rearrangement joins TRBV7-9 to TRBJ1-4, with D possibly TRBD1 on 6 matching bases. Germline CDR1 is SEHNR and CDR2 is FQNEAQ (reference sequence). V was clipped by 5 bases and J by 7 bases, with 17 bases between them. There are 15 residues in the CDR3. The CDR3: CASSRTGQTGEKLFF. The CDR3 DNA sequence: TGTGCCAGCAGCCGCACCGGACAGACGGGTGAAAAACTGTTTTTT.

This clonotype appeared many times. This sequence joins TRBV12-3 or TRBV12-4 and TRBJ1-1; a possible D gene is TRBD1 (6 bases). Trimming cost V 3 bases and J 4 bases, with 12 bases left between them. This CDR3 contains 14 residues. For the CDR3, the DNA is TGTGCCAGCAGTTTTGGGGGGCGCGTCACTGAAGCTTTCTTT. As protein: CASSFGGRVTEAFF.

This clonotype occurred many times. This sequence joins TRBV7-8 and TRBJ1-3, with 10 bases aligning to TRBD1. CDR1 and CDR2 from the germline V gene are SGHVS and FQNEAQ. The CDR3 spans 16 residues. V dropped 3 bases and J dropped 3; count of bases not matched to a gene: 5. CDR3 bases: TGTGCCAGCAGCTTCGGGGACAGGGGCAGTGGAAACACCATATATTTT. Translated: CASSFGDRGSGNTIYF.

The V gene is TRBV4-1, the J gene TRBJ2-3; perhaps TRBD1 as D (5 bases). CDR1 and CDR2 (germline): MGHRA, YSYEKL. The CDR3 has 15 amino acids. Trimming cost V 1 base and J 2 bases, with 10 bases left between them. The CDR3 coding sequence is TGCGCCAGCAGCCAAGTCCAGGGCTACACAGATACGCAGTATTTT. This codes for CASSQVQGYTDTQYF.

This clonotype showed up many times. The CDR3 reads CASSIRHASEAFF. In DNA form, the CDR3 reads TGTGCCAGCAGTATAAGACACGCGTCTGAAGCTTTCTTT. The chain links TRBV12-3 or TRBV12-4 to TRBJ1-1; no firm D call. There are 13 residues in the CDR3. Trimming shortened V by 5 bases and J by 6 bases, and 13 bases separated the two germline ends.

This clonotype was found many times. The chain couples TRBV6-2 or TRBV6-3 to TRBJ1-2, with a tentative D call TRBD1 (5 bases). Per the germline V gene, CDR1 is MNHEY and CDR2 is SVGEGT. The CDR3 spans 11 residues. Trimming took 4 bases from V and 7 from J, leaving 7 bases between them. The DNA for the CDR3 is TGTGCCAGCAGTTCCAGGGTTGGCTACACCTTC. It codes for CASSSRVGYTF.

This clonotype was counted many times. This chain uses TRBV7-2 with TRBJ2-3; the D is unclear. The CDR3 has 13 amino acids. CDR1 and CDR2 (germline): SGHTA, FQGNSA. Trimming shortened V by 4 bases and J by 4 bases, and 9 bases separated the two germline ends. In nucleotides, the CDR3 is TGTGCCAGCAGCTCCTCGGGTGCAGATACGCAGTATTTT. It encodes CASSSSGADTQYF.

The table lists this clonotype with many counts. The chain joins TRBV19 to TRBJ2-5, with TRBD2 identical over 10 bases. The CDR3 is 14 residues long. V was pared by 4 bases and J by 5 bases, with 4 bases of the junction left unmatched. CDR1 and CDR2 from the germline V gene are LNHDA and SQIVND (reference sequence). CDR3 coding DNA: TGTGCCAGTAGTACACGACTAGCGGGCGAGACCCAGTACTTC. Residues: CASSTRLAGETQYF.

This clonotype has a count of ten or more. This sequence joins TRBV10-3 and TRBJ2-3; 9 bases match TRBD2. Germline CDR1 is ENHRY and CDR2 is SYGVKD. V trimming: 2 bases; J trimming: 0 bases; junction bases outside the gene matches: 6. The CDR3 covers 17 residues. The CDR3: CAISERSRGGSTDTQYF. CDR3 sequence (DNA): TGTGCCATCAGTGAGAGGTCGCGGGGGGGAAGCACAGATACGCAGTATTTT.

This clonotype showed up many times. This chain uses TRBV5-4 with TRBJ1-1, with a tentative D call TRBD1 (6 bases). Germline CDR1 SGHNT, CDR2 YYREEE (reference sequence). Trimming pared 1 base from V and 1 base from J, leaving 14 bases between. The CDR3 is 16 residues long. CDR3 nucleotides: TGTGCCAGCAGCTTGAGGCGGGGGGCGGGGAACACTGAAGCTTTCTTT. Translating it yields CASSLRRGAGNTEAFF.

At least ten counts were recorded for this clonotype. This chain joins TRBV6-4 and TRBJ2-3; 9 bases agree with TRBD1. Unmatched junction bases numbered 5, after V lost 3 bases and J lost 4 bases. Germline loops: CDR1 MRHNA, CDR2 SNTAGT. The CDR3 contains 15 residues. CDR3: CASSERTGASDTQYF. The CDR3 bases are TGTGCCAGCAGTGAGAGGACAGGGGCATCAGATACGCAGTATTTT.

This clonotype has ten or more counts. The rearrangement joins TRBV2 to TRBJ2-5, with D possibly called TRBD1 or TRBD2 (6 bases each). Germline V gene data show CDR1 as SNHLY and CDR2 as FYNNEI. Trimming took off 7 bases at V and 5 bases at J, with 23 bases between the two ends. This CDR3 is built from 16 residues. Written as DNA, the CDR3 is TGTGCCAGCACCTCTAGTATCTGGGGGGCCGGGGAGACCCAGTACTTC. Amino acids: CASTSSIWGAGETQYF. The full variable domain, completed using reference TRBV2 and TRBJ2-5, is EPEVTQTPSHQVTQMGQEVILRCVPISNHLYFYWYRQILGQKVEFLVSFYNNEISEKSEIFDDQFSVERPDGSNFTLKIRSTKLEDSAMYFCASTSSIWGAGETQYFGPGTRLLVL.